Listed below are T cell receptor beta chains from one sample, sequenced in a study of T cell repertoires in cytomegalovirus infection. TCRdb processed the reads anew with MiXCR; each CDR3 protein has one entry. Among about 480,000 distinct CDR3 sequences listed, 33% were seen once. Their antigens remain unidentified. The input for sequencing was cultured PBMCs, taken from culture after CMV antigen stimulation. These receptor sequences come from a human donor in good health (CMV status not recorded). Some clones in this sample may be carry-over from other donors' samples. The CDR3 runs from the conserved cysteine through the conserved F or W. A D gene is named only where the DNA matches it firmly. Clone size is shown for a subset of rows, as once, few, many or a class of expanded clone.

j_call | clone_size | d_call | v_call | cdr3_aa | cdr3_nt
TRBJ2-2 | many | - | TRBV11-3 | CASSLSPPGTGELFF | TGTGCCAGCAGCTTGAGCCCTCCGGGCACCGGGGAGCTGTTTTTT
TRBJ2-2 | few | - | TRBV28 | CASSLPYPSYTGELFF | TGTGCCAGCAGTTTGCCCTACCCTAGCTACACCGGGGAGCTGTTTTTT
TRBJ2-5 | few | TRBD1 | TRBV7-2 | CASSAVTGTGYPETQYF | TGTGCCAGCAGCGCCGTTACCGGGACAGGGTATCCAGAGACCCAGTACTTC
TRBJ1-3 | - | TRBD1 | TRBV28 | CASSSSRGPFGNTIYF | TGTGCCAGCAGTTCTTCCAGGGGGCCTTTTGGAAACACCATATATTTT
TRBJ2-7 | - | - | TRBV7-6 | CASSLLAQSLNEQYF | TGTGCCAGCAGCTTACTGGCACAGAGCCTAAACGAGCAGTACTTC
TRBJ1-2 | - | TRBD1 | TRBV6-5 | CASSYVDRGQGGYTF | TGTGCCAGCAGTTACGTGGACAGGGGGCAAGGGGGCTACACCTTC
TRBJ1-6 | - | - | TRBV27 | CASSSGIRVAYNSPLHF | TGTGCCAGCTCGTCTGGGATCAGGGTCGCCTATAATTCACCCCTCCACTTT
TRBJ2-3 | - | TRBD1 | TRBV5-1 | CASSAGGTDTQYF | TGCGCCAGCAGCGCAGGGGGTACCGATACGCAGTATTTT
TRBJ2-4 | few | - | TRBV7-9 | CASSLVGTKNIQYF | TGTGCCAGCAGCTTAGTGGGAACCAAAAACATTCAGTACTTC
TRBJ2-6 | - | - | TRBV19 | CASTRAAGANVLTF | TGTGCCAGTACCAGGGCCGCTGGGGCCAACGTCCTGACTTTC
TRBJ2-1 | - | TRBD2 | TRBV6-1 | CASSYVNRRRLAGDEQFF | TGTGCCAGCAGTTACGTCAACCGAAGGCGTCTAGCGGGAGATGAGCAGTTCTTC
TRBJ2-1 | - | TRBD2 | TRBV6-2/TRBV6-3 | CASSQREGRDEQFF | TGTGCCAGCTCGCAGCGGGAGGGCAGGGATGAGCAGTTCTTC
TRBJ1-2 | - | - | TRBV19 | CASSAQGEANYGYTF | TGTGCCAGTAGTGCACAGGGCGAAGCTAACTATGGCTACACCTTC
TRBJ2-1 | many | - | TRBV7-8 | CASRPTHKGGRASGYNEQFF | TGTGCCAGCAGGCCCACCCACAAGGGGGGGAGGGCTTCTGGGTACAATGAGCAGTTCTTC
TRBJ1-2 | - | - | TRBV7-2 | CASSFTGPDGINGYTF | TGTGCCAGCAGCTTTACCGGACCGGACGGGATCAATGGCTACACCTTC
TRBJ2-1 | few | TRBD1 | TRBV20-1 | CSARLGTGGKNEQFF | TGCAGTGCTAGACTCGGGACAGGGGGTAAAAATGAGCAGTTCTTC
TRBJ2-2 | many | - | TRBV7-2 | CASSLAVWGDNTGELFF | TGTGCCAGCAGCTTAGCGGTTTGGGGAGATAACACCGGGGAGCTGTTTTTT
TRBJ2-2 | many | - | TRBV9 | CASSHSRTTSTNTGELFF | TGTGCCAGCAGCCATTCCAGGACGACTTCTACGAACACCGGGGAGCTGTTTTTT
TRBJ2-7 | - | - | TRBV29-1 | CSVEGGDLGQYF | TGCAGCGTTGAAGGGGGGGACCTAGGGCAGTACTTC
TRBJ2-6 | few | - | TRBV12-3/TRBV12-4 | CASSLIGSPNVLTF | TGTGCCAGCAGTTTGATCGGCAGCCCCAACGTCCTGACTTTC
TRBJ1-1 | few | TRBD1 | TRBV28 | CASSLFYGQGSEAFF | TGTGCCAGCAGTTTATTTTATGGACAGGGATCTGAAGCTTTCTTT
TRBJ2-7 | - | - | TRBV7-6 | CASSLGGWHEQYF | TGTGCCAGCAGCTTAGGGGGCTGGCACGAGCAGTACTTC
TRBJ1-6 | - | - | TRBV29-1 | CSVIPIAGSPLHF | TGCAGCGTAATACCAATTGCGGGGTCACCCCTCCACTTT
TRBJ1-2 | - | - | TRBV25-1 | CASRGINYGYTF | TGTGCCAGCAGAGGAATTAACTATGGCTACACCTTC
TRBJ1-1 | many | - | TRBV6-2/TRBV6-3 | CASRFQGMNTEAFF | TGTGCCAGCCGTTTTCAGGGGATGAACACTGAAGCTTTCTTT
TRBJ2-1 | - | TRBD2 | TRBV14 | CASSPIAGDARNEQFF | TGTGCCAGCAGCCCGATAGCGGGAGATGCAAGAAATGAGCAGTTCTTC
TRBJ2-7 | - | TRBD1 | TRBV7-2 | CASSLARLRQGIREQYF | TGTGCCAGCAGCTTAGCGCGGCTTAGACAGGGTATCCGCGAGCAGTACTTC
TRBJ2-1 | few | TRBD2 | TRBV7-4 | CASSLGGPSGRANEQFF | TGTGCCAGCAGCTTAGGTGGACCAAGCGGGAGGGCCAATGAGCAGTTCTTC
TRBJ2-1 | - | TRBD2 | TRBV6-2/TRBV6-3 | CASSYSVRLAGTHNEQFF | TGTGCCAGCAGTTACTCGGTCCGGCTAGCGGGGACCCACAATGAGCAGTTCTTC
TRBJ1-1 | - | - | TRBV6-2/TRBV6-3 | CASSERDTEAFF | TGTGCCAGCAGTGAGAGGGACACTGAAGCTTTCTTT
TRBJ2-3 | few | - | TRBV6-6 | CASGWDVRLLLDTQYF | TGTGCCAGCGGATGGGACGTCCGCCTCTTGCTTGATACGCAGTATTTT
TRBJ2-3 | - | TRBD2 | TRBV20-1 | CSANKIAGGGSTDTQYF | TGCAGTGCTAACAAAATAGCGGGCGGCGGATCCACAGATACGCAGTATTTT
TRBJ1-1 | few | - | TRBV7-9 | CASSPRTARNTEAFF | TGTGCCAGCAGCCCTCGGACAGCCAGGAACACTGAAGCTTTCTTT
TRBJ2-1 | - | TRBD2 | TRBV27 | CATTSAVAGNEQFF | TGTGCCACTACATCGGCAGTAGCGGGGAATGAGCAGTTCTTC